This T cell receptor (beta chain) was found in a study of T cells after yellow fever vaccination. Across the whole study: Libraries from low-cell-number fractions were prepared with the SMART-Seq v4 Ultra Low Input RNA kit.

Study-level results: After the booster, nearly 98% of CD4 and about 90% of CD8 primary-response clones were re-detected. Overall, a small share of clonotypes was seen in both CD4 and CD8 compartments.

Per the germline V gene, CDR1 is SGHTA and CDR2 is FQGNSA. This CDR3 is built from 17 residues. With 5 bases removed from V and 5 bases from J, the gap between germline ends came to 24 bases. As concerns this clonotype: The antigen is not known.

Using its own MiXCR run on the 5' RACE reads, TCRdb lists one record per CDR3 protein. Among some 120,000 distinct CDR3 sequences, around 15% were seen once, and the ten largest hold roughly two fifths. Sample: CD8+ T cells sorted from PBMCs, taken 5 days after the yellow fever booster vaccination. V usage is TRBV7-2 and J usage is TRBJ2-5; D remains ambiguous. The receptor was derived from a man in his late teens or twenties who received the YFV17D yellow fever vaccine. The CDR3 loop is CASSLRRPYPLGETQYF. The CDR3 DNA reads as TGTGCCAGCAGCCTCAGGAGACCTTACCCCTTGGGGGAGACCCAGTACTTC.